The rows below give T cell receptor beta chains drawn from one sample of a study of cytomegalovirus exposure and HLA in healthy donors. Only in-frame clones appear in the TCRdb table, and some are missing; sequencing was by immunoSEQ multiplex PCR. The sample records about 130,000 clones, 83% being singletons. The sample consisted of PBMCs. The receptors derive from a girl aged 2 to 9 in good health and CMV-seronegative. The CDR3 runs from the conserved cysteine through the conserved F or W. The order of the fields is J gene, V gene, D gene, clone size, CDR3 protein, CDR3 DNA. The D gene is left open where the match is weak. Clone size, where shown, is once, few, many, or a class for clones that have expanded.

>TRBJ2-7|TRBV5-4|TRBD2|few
CASSGGLAGAHEQYF
TGTGCCAGCAGCGGGGGACTAGCGGGAGCTCACGAGCAGTACTTC
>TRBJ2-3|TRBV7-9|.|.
CASSFIFGGFTDTQYF
TGTGCCAGCAGCTTTATTTTTGGCGGATTCACAGATACGCAGTATTTT
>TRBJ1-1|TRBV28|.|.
CASSTITGAFF
TGTGCCAGCAGTACTATCACAGGAGCTTTCTTT
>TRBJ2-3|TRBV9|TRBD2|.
CASSVAGGGTDTQYF
TGTGCCAGCAGCGTAGCGGGGGGGGGTACAGATACGCAGTATTTT
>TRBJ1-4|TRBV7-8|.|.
CASSLPGGSEKLFF
TGTGCCAGCAGCTTACCCGGGGGGAGTGAAAAACTGTTTTTT
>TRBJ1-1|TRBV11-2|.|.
CASSTNVGRSRGGDTEAFF
TGTGCCAGCAGCACAAACGTCGGGCGGTCCCGGGGCGGGGACACTGAAGCTTTCTTT
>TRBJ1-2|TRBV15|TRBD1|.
CATSRDRQGLGYTF
TGTGCCACCAGCAGAGACCGACAGGGATTAGGCTACACCTTC
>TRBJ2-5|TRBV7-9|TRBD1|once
CASSIFARGRETQYF
TGTGCCAGCAGCATTTTTGCCAGGGGGCGTGAGACCCAGTACTTC
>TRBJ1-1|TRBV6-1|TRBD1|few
CASSRQGGTEAFF
TGTGCCAGCAGTAGACAGGGAGGCACTGAAGCTTTCTTT
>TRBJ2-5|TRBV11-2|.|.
CASRLDPIVTETQYF
TGTGCCAGCAGACTAGACCCGATTGTGACGGAGACCCAGTACTTC
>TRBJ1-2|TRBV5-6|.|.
CASSGEDGYTF
TGTGCCAGCAGCGGAGAAGATGGCTACACCTTC
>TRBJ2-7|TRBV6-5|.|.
CASSPLTGQNEQYF
TGTGCCAGCAGTCCCCTTACAGGGCAGAACGAGCAGTACTTC
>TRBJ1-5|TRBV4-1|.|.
CASSQGTITSQPQHF
TGCGCCAGCAGCCAAGGAACTATTACCAGCCAGCCCCAGCATTTT
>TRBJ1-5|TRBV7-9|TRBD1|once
CASSLDRSNQPQHF
TGTGCCAGCAGCTTGGACAGGAGCAATCAGCCCCAGCATTTT
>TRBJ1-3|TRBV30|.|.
CAWSVAFSGNTIYF
TGTGCCTGGAGTGTGGCTTTCTCTGGAAACACCATATATTTT
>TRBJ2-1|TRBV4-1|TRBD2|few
CASSQGGSKSGSNEQFF
TGCGCCAGCAGCCAAGGGGGGTCGAAAAGCGGGAGCAATGAGCAGTTCTTC
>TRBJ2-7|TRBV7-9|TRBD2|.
CSSSLDGTSGYEQYF
TGTTCCAGCAGCTTGGACGGGACTAGCGGCTACGAGCAGTACTTC
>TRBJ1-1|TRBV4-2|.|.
CASSQDWGRGTEAFF
TGTGCCAGCAGCCAAGATTGGGGGCGCGGCACTGAAGCTTTCTTT
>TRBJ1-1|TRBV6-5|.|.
CASSYSAGMNTEAFF
TGTGCCAGCAGTTACTCGGCAGGAATGAACACTGAAGCTTTCTTT
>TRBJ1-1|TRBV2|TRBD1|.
CASNQGALTEAFF
TGTGCCAGCAATCAGGGGGCGCTCACTGAAGCTTTCTTT
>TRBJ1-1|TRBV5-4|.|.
CASSLGGRATEAFF
TGTGCCAGCAGCCTGGGTGGCAGGGCCACTGAAGCTTTCTTT
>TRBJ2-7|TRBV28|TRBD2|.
CASSLPITSGRAAEQYF
TGTGCCAGCAGTTTACCCATTACTAGCGGGAGGGCGGCCGAGCAGTACTTC
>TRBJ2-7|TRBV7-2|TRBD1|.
CASSHLRTGSYEQYF
TGTGCCAGCAGCCACCTCCGGACAGGCTCCTACGAGCAGTACTTC
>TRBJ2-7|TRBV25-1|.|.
CASSGLTTYEQYF
TGTGCCAGCAGTGGTCTGACAACCTACGAGCAGTACTTC
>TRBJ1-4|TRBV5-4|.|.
CASSLDGERSEKLFF
TGTGCCAGCAGCTTGGACGGGGAAAGGAGTGAAAAACTGTTTTTT
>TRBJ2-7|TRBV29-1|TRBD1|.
CSVDRGYEQYF
TGCAGCGTTGACAGGGGGTACGAGCAGTACTTC
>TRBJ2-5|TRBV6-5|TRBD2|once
CASSYSSLAGGSQYF
TGTGCCAGCAGTTACTCTTCCCTAGCGGGAGGGTCCCAGTACTTC
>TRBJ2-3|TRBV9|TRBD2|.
CASSTPGGGARTDTQYF
TGTGCCAGCAGCACTCCGGGCGGGGGGGCGCGCACAGATACGCAGTATTTT
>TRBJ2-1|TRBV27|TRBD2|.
CATGTSGGVSSYNEQFF
TGTGCCACCGGGACTAGCGGGGGGGTATCGTCCTACAATGAGCAGTTCTTC
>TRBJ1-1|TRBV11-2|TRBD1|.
CASSLGGQGTNTEAFF
TGTGCCAGCAGCTTAGGTGGACAGGGGACGAACACTGAAGCTTTCTTT
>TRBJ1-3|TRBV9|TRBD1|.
CASSTTDRAGNTIYF
TGTGCCAGCAGCACAACCGACAGGGCGGGAAACACCATATATTTT
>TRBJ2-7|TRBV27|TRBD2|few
CASSLSGGGYEQYF
TGTGCCAGCAGTTTATCGGGCGGGGGCTACGAGCAGTACTTC
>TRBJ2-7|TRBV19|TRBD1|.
CASSLRDRGDYEQYF
TGTGCCAGTAGTCTCCGGGACAGGGGAGATTACGAGCAGTACTTC
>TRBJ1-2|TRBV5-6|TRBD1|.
CASSLDWGRGRFDYTF
TGTGCCAGCAGCTTGGACTGGGGCAGGGGGCGTTTTGACTACACCTTC
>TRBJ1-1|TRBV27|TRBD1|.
CASSLRGQGVTEAFF
TGTGCCAGCAGTTTACGAGGACAGGGGGTTACTGAAGCTTTCTTT
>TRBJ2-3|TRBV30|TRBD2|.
CAWSVPSGRLTF
TGTGCCTGGAGTGTACCCAGCGGGAGGCTTACTTTT
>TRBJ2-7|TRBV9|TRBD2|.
CASSTGTSGKYEQYF
TGTGCCAGCAGCACCGGGACTAGCGGGAAATACGAGCAGTACTTC
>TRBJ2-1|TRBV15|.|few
CATSRRGAEYNEQFF
TGTGCCACCAGCCGCCGGGGGGCAGAATACAATGAGCAGTTCTTC
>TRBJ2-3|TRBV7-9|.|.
CASSLVSGGLTDTQYF
TGTGCCAGCAGCTTAGTGTCAGGGGGGCTCACAGATACGCAGTATTTT
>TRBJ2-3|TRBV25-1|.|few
CASSEPHRLKDTQYF
TGTGCCAGCAGTGAACCCCACCGACTTAAAGATACGCAGTATTTT
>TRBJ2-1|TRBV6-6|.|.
CATRGISQFF
TGTGCCACAAGGGGGATAAGCCAGTTCTTC
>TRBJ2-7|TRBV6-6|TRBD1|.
CASSSRDRSSYEQYF
TGTGCCAGCAGTTCTAGGGACAGGAGCTCCTACGAGCAGTACTTC
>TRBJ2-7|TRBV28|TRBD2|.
CASSPGLAGGFEQYF
TGTGCCAGCAGTCCTGGACTAGCTGGAGGATTCGAGCAGTACTTC
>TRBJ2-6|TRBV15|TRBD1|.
CATSRPGTGVPGANVLTF
TGTGCCACCAGCAGACCCGGGACAGGGGTACCTGGGGCCAACGTCCTGACTTTC
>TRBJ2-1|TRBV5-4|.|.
CASSWDFDNEQFF
TGTGCCAGCAGCTGGGACTTTGACAATGAGCAGTTCTTC
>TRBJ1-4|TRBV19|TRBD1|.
CASSEGQSQEKLFF
TGTGCCAGTAGCGAGGGACAGTCCCAAGAAAAACTGTTTTTT
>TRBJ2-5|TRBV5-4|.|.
CASSPVLAAEGQETQYF
TGTGCCAGCAGCCCGGTATTAGCGGCAGAGGGGCAAGAGACCCAGTACTTC
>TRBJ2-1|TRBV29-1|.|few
CSVKWGPHNEQFF
TGCAGCGTCAAGTGGGGGCCCCACAATGAGCAGTTCTTC
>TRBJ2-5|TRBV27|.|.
CASSWRVQETQYF
TGTGCCAGCAGTTGGCGGGTCCAAGAGACCCAGTACTTC
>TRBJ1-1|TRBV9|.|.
CANSDDGVNTEAFF
TGTGCCAACAGCGACGACGGGGTGAACACTGAAGCTTTCTTT
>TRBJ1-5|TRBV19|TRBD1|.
CASSILLGRGRNQPQHF
TGTGCCAGTAGTATTCTACTTGGCAGGGGGAGAAATCAGCCCCAGCATTTT
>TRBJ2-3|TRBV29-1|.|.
CSVVSGSTDTQYF
TGCAGCGTTGTATCCGGTAGCACAGATACGCAGTATTTT
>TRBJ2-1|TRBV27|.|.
CASRVLRSSYNEQFF
TGTGCCAGCAGAGTCCTAAGGAGCTCCTACAATGAGCAGTTCTTC
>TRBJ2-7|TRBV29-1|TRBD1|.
CSVLTGETTYEQYF
TGCAGCGTCCTGACAGGGGAGACAACCTACGAGCAGTACTTC
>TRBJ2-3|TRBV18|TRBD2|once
CASSPTSGGGTDTQYF
TGTGCCAGCTCACCGACTAGCGGGGGAGGGACAGATACGCAGTATTTT
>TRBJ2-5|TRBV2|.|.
CASSEFGGPQETQYF
TGTGCCAGCAGTGAATTTGGCGGGCCTCAAGAGACCCAGTACTTC
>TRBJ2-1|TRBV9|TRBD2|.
CASSPDGREANEQFF
TGTGCCAGCAGCCCTGACGGGCGGGAGGCCAATGAGCAGTTCTTC